This entry concerns a single TCR beta chain. This record comes from a study of blood T cell repertoires in COVID-19. Study-level information: Researchers got acute and convalescent COVID-19 samples from the United States, Italy and Spain. PBMCs, B-cell-depleted T cells, or T cells provided the cDNA or gDNA that made up the material.

The CDR3 totals 14 residues. In germline, CDR1 is MNHEY, CDR2 SMNVEV (reference sequence). The ends lost 2 bases at V and 5 bases at J; junction bases unmatched: 5. In the authors' methods: The assay estimated nucleated cells by amplifying reference gene primers. TCRdb's copy holds only in-frame clones and misses some; the assay was immunoSEQ multiplex PCR. V, J and clone size were drawn from that table, and D and trimming were deduced from the DNA. Of 300,000 to 400,000 clones in the sample, roughly 91% were seen once. This clonotype was obtained from a man over 45 with active or convalescent COVID-19. The sequenced sample was peripheral blood. V usage is TRBV27 and J usage is TRBJ2-5; 7 bases match TRBD2. The CDR3 region is CASSLGAGRETQYF. CDR3 DNA: TGTGCCAGCAGTTTAGGAGCGGGACGCGAGACCCAGTACTTC.